A single sample gave rise to the 8 T cell receptor beta chains below, sequenced in a study of blood T cell repertoires in COVID-19. Generated by immunoSEQ multiplex PCR, the TCRdb table keeps only in-frame clones and is missing some. The table shows under 250,000 clones, with 83% occurring only once. Sequencing was carried out using PBMCs or T cells enriched from blood (not recorded which). The receptors derive from a woman in her forties or fifties who had been exposed to COVID-19.

The chain is built from TRBV5-1 and TRBJ2-7; TRBD1 agrees at 12 bases. V was clipped by 7 bases and J by 3 bases; unmatched bases: 17. CDR3 length: 18 residues. Germline CDR1 SGHRS, CDR2 YFSETQ. CDR3 coding DNA: TGCGCCAGCTCAGCGACGGGACAGGGGGCGAGATCACTCTACGAGCAGTACTTC. This translates into CASSATGQGARSLYEQYF.

The chain uses TRBV28 and TRBJ1-2; TRBD1 is a possible D gene (5 bases). The CDR3 contains 12 residues. Germline-derived CDR1 and CDR2 are MDHEN and SYDVKM. V lost 2 bases and J 6 bases, leaving 7 bases between the germline ends. The CDR3 sequence: CASSLAGHGYTF. CDR3 DNA: TGTGCCAGCAGTTTAGCAGGGCATGGCTACACCTTC.

The chain recombines TRBV28 with TRBJ1-6; D not resolved. The germline gives CDR1 MDHEN, CDR2 SYDVKM. Between the trimmed V and J ends, which lost 5 bases and 0 bases, there was a span of 14 bases. The CDR3 has 17 residues. The chain's CDR3 is CASSVRRAGSYNSPLHF. Here the CDR3 DNA reads TGTGCCAGCAGTGTCCGGAGGGCCGGCTCCTATAATTCACCCCTCCACTTT.

V is TRBV27 and J is TRBJ2-7, with TRBD1 matching over 10 bases. This CDR3 region has 15 residues. Germline CDR1 MNHEY, CDR2 SMNVEV (reference sequence). V was clipped by 3 bases and J by 3 bases; unmatched bases: 5. CDR3 residues: CASSFGRDRGYEQYF. DNA of the CDR3: TGTGCCAGCAGTTTTGGCCGGGACAGGGGCTACGAGCAGTACTTC.

This chain uses TRBV7-2 with TRBJ2-1; TRBD2 agrees at 12 bases. The germline CDR1 and CDR2 sequences are SGHTA and FQGNSA. V shed 8 bases, J shed 7 bases, and the junction held 12 bases outside the gene matches. CDR3 length equals 16 residues. The CDR3 nucleotides read TGTGCCAGCCGACCCGAGGTGCTAGCGGGGGGGAATGAGCAGTTCTTC. It is translated as CASRPEVLAGGNEQFF.

The chain recombines TRBV9 with TRBJ2-7; 8 nucleotides match TRBD1. This CDR3 contains 16 residues. CDR1 SGDLS and CDR2 YYNGEE come from the germline V gene. V lost 3 bases and J lost 2; bases outside the gene matches: 10. DNA of the CDR3: TGTGCCAGCAGCGGCCAGGGGGCGAATCGCCCCTACGAGCAGTACTTC. Amino acid sequence: CASSGQGANRPYEQYF.

This clone came up once. The chain recombines TRBV4-1 with TRBJ1-5; D not certain. This CDR3 has 15 amino acids. V was trimmed by 4 bases and J by 4 bases, leaving 14 bases between them. Germline V gene sequence: CDR1 MGHRA, CDR2 YSYEKL. CDR3 sequence: CASSPLERGNQPQHF. CDR3 DNA sequence: TGCGCCAGCAGCCCCCTCGAACGAGGGAATCAGCCCCAGCATTTT.

The chain uses TRBV7-9 and TRBJ2-3, with a possible D match to TRBD1 (6 bases). The germline V and J ends were trimmed by 4 bases and 2 bases, with 16 bases remaining between them. Germline-derived CDR1 and CDR2 are SEHNR and FQNEAQ (reference sequence). This CDR3 comprises 16 residues. The CDR3 DNA reads as TGTGCCAGCAGCTGGGGGCCGGGATTAGACACAGATACGCAGTATTTT. Protein sequence: CASSWGPGLDTDTQYF.